A single sample gave rise to the 3 T cell receptor beta chains below, sequenced in a study of T cells in Graves' hyperthyroidism and ophthalmopathy. The CDR3 regions of TCR beta were amplified from RNA transcripts. Researchers ran a first-round RT-PCR on the TCR CDR3 using the HTBI primer set. TCRdb re-derived calls from the multiplex PCR reads in MiXCR, one entry per CDR3 protein. The repertoire holds roughly 510,000 distinct CDR3 sequences, with under 25% as singletons. Sequencing was done on a sample of blood. Receptors were obtained from a man between 18 and 35 years old with Graves' hyperthyroidism.

This clonotype was counted at least ten times. The chain couples TRBV11-3 to TRBJ2-7; D gene uncertain. The CDR3 is 13 amino acids. Germline V gives CDR1 SGHNT, CDR2 YENEEA. V lost 6 bases and J 1 base, leaving 10 bases between the germline ends. The CDR3 nucleotides read TGTGCCAGCAGAAGGGCAGATTCCTACGAGCAGTACTTC. As protein: CASRRADSYEQYF.

This clonotype was detected many times. The V and J genes are TRBV20-1 and TRBJ1-2; the match to TRBD1 covers 10 bases. CDR3 length: 14 amino acids. The V segment lost 5 bases and the J segment 8 bases; nucleotides outside the gene matches: 11. Germline V gives CDR1 DFQATT, CDR2 SNEGSKA (reference sequence). For the CDR3, the DNA is TGCAGTGCTGAGGGTCGACAGGGGGCGCAGGGCTACACCTTC. Residues: CSAEGRQGAQGYTF.

This clonotype occurred many times. In DNA form, the CDR3 reads TGCAGCGTTGAAGTGGGACGAAGCTCCTACGAGCAGTACTTC. Its protein is CSVEVGRSSYEQYF. The rearrangement links TRBV29-1 to TRBJ2-7; D is tentatively TRBD1 or TRBD2 (5 bases each). V was cut by 1 base and J by 0 bases, with 10 bases left in between. The CDR3 has 14 amino acids. Per the germline V gene, CDR1 is SQVTM and CDR2 is ANQGSEA.